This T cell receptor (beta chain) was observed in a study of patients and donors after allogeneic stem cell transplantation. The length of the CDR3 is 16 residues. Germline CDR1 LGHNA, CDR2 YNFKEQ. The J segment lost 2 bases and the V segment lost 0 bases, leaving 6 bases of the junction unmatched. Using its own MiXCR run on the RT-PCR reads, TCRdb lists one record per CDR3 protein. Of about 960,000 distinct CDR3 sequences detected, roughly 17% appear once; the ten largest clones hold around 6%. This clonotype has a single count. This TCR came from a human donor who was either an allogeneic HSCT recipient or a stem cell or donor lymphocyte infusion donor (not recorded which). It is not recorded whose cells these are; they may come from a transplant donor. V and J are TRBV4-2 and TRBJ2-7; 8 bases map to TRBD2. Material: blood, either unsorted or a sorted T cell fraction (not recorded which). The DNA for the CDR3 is TGTGCCAGCAGCCAAGAACAGCGGGGGATCACCTACGAGCAGTACTTC. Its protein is CASSQEQRGITYEQYF.